This T cell receptor (beta chain) comes out of a study of cytomegalovirus exposure and HLA in healthy donors. Study conclusions and caveats: With later analysis, a missense DCLRE1C variant became linked to TCR beta V- and J-gene trimming.

Likely unrecorded immune exposures existed in these nominally healthy donors. PCR involved 60 Vbeta and 13 Jbeta primers. Assay: immunoSEQ multiplex PCR; the TCRdb copy retains only in-frame clones and omits some. The data contain 85,000 to 130,000 clones, more than 60% of them seen just once; the ten biggest clones take up roughly 2.5%. Trimming removed 0 bases from V and 0 bases from J, with 15 bases in between. Germline V gene lookup returns CDR1 SGHNT and CDR2 YYREEE (reference sequence). The CDR3 covers 17 residues. Comment on this clone: Its matching antigen is unknown.

The sample comprised PBMCs. The V gene is TRBV5-4, the J gene TRBJ1-1, with D possibly being TRBD1 (6 bases). The TCR was taken from a man in his forties in good health and CMV-seronegative. The CDR3: CASSLAGGFGMNTEAFF. CDR3 nucleotide sequence: TGTGCCAGCAGCTTGGCGGGGGGCTTTGGGATGAACACTGAAGCTTTCTTT.